This T cell receptor beta chain was sequenced for a study of T cells in Graves' hyperthyroidism and ophthalmopathy. CDR1 is SGHRS and CDR2 is YFSETQ in the germline V gene. This CDR3 has 19 residues. The V end lost 0 bases, the J end lost 0 bases, and 16 bases lay between the germline ends. Authors of the study amplified TCR beta CDR3 regions from RNA transcripts. The HTBI primer set drove a first-round RT-PCR of the TCR CDR3. TCRdb redid the calling of the multiplex PCR reads with MiXCR, one entry per CDR3 protein. The top ten hold under 55% of the sample, which has approximately 330,000 distinct CDR3 sequences, roughly 18% seen once. Not enrolled were patients with uncontrolled infection, other autoimmune disease, pregnancy or lactation.

The sequencing sample was made of blood. The TCR sequence derives from a woman aged 50 to 60 with Graves' hyperthyroidism. V gene TRBV5-1 combines with J gene TRBJ1-6, with TRBD1 as a possible D gene (5 bases). CDR3 residues: CASSLDSGTASSYNSPLHF. The CDR3 coding sequence is TGCGCCAGCAGCTTGGACTCCGGGACGGCGAGCTCCTATAATTCACCCCTCCACTTT.